This T cell receptor (beta chain) was recorded in a study of T cells expressing NK-cell markers. Remarks on this clonotype: Antigen unknown.

CDR1 and CDR2 from the germline V gene are MDHEN and SYDVKM. The CDR3 loop spans 15 amino acids. Following a re-call of the 5' RACE reads, TCRdb has one entry per CDR3 protein and lacks DNA. The table lists about 160,000 distinct CDR3 sequences. Study conclusions and caveats: CD8+ T cells in six or seven donors included dominant NKG2C+ clonotypes at about 1.0-7.0%.

What was sequenced was blood T cells: a sorted CD56 or NKG2C T cell subset, CD4+ or CD8+ T cells, or bulk PBMC T cells (not recorded which). The gene calls are TRBV28 and TRBJ1-4; the D gene TCRdb calls, TRBD1, cannot be checked with no DNA. The sequence was obtained from a man aged 18 to 69 in good health. The CDR3 spells CASSLSGRGGEKLFF.